This T cell receptor (beta chain) is from a study of blood T cell repertoires in COVID-19. Study in general: Spain, Italy and the United States supplied samples that represented acute and convalescent COVID-19. Sources were T cells, B-cell-depleted T cells, or PBMCs; the material itself was cDNA or gDNA.

There are 15 residues in the CDR3. Germline-derived CDR1 and CDR2 are DFQATT and SNEGSKA (reference sequence). Trimming took 3 bases from V and 0 from J; bases not matched to a gene: 8. Source study methods: The assay estimated nucleated cells by amplifying reference gene primers. Libraries were prepared by immunoSEQ multiplex PCR; TCRdb keeps only in-frame clonotypes and omits some of them. The V and J calls and the clone size are those of that table, but D and trimming were determined from the DNA. The sample has about 52,000 clones; about nine tenths are singletons. This TCR came from an elderly man with active or convalescent COVID-19. The V call is TRBV20-1, the J call TRBJ2-7; TRBD1 matches at 7 bases. The sample taken for sequencing was peripheral blood. DNA for the CDR3: TGCAGTGCTAGTAGACTACAGGGGAGCTCCTACGAGCAGTACTTC. Translated, it gives CSASRLQGSSYEQYF.